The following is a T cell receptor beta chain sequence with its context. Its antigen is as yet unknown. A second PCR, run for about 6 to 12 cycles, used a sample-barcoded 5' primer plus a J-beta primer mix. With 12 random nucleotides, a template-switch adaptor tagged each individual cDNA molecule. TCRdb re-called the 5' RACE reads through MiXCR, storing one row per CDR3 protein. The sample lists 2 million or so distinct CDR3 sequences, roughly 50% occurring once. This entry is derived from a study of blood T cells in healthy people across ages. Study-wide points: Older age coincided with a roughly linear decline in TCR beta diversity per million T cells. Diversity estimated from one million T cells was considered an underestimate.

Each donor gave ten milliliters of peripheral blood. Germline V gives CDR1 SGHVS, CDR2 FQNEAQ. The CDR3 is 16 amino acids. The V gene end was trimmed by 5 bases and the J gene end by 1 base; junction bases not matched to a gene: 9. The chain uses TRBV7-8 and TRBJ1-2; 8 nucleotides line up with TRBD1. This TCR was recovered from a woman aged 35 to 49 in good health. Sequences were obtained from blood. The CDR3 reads CASSPRFDRGNYGYTF. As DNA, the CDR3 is TGTGCCAGCAGCCCCCGTTTTGACAGGGGTAACTATGGCTACACCTTC.